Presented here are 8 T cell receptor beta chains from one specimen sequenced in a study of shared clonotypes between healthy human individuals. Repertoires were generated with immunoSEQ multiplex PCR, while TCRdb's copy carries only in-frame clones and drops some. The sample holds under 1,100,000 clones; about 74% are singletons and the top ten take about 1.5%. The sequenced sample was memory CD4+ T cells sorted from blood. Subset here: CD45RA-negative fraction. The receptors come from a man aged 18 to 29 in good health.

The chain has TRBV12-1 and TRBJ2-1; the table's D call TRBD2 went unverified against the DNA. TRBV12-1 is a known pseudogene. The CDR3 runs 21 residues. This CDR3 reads CASSFTPITGTSGSPYNEQFF. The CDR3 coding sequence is TGTGCCAGCAGCTTCACTCCCATAACCGGGACTAGCGGGAGCCCCTACAATGAGCAGTTCTTC.

DNA of the CDR3: TGTGCCAGTGCGACTAGCGGCAACAATGAGCAGTTCTTC. Translated, it gives CASATSGNNEQFF. The rearrangement joins TRBV19 to TRBJ2-1, with 9 positions matching TRBD2. CDR3 size: 13 residues. The J segment lost 5 bases and the V segment lost 8 bases, leaving 4 bases of the junction unmatched. CDR1 is LNHDA, CDR2 SQIVND, per germline (reference sequence).

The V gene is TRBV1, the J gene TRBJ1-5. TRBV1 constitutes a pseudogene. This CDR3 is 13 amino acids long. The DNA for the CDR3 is TGCACCAGCAGCCAAGTAGGTGCTCAGCCCCAGCATTTT. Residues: CTSSQVGAQPQHF.

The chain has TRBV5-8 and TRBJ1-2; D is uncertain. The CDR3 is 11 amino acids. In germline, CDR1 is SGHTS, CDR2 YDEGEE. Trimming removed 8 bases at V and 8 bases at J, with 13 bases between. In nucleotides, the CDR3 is TGTGCCAGAAGAACTCCCAGGGGCTACACCTTC. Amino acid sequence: CARRTPRGYTF.

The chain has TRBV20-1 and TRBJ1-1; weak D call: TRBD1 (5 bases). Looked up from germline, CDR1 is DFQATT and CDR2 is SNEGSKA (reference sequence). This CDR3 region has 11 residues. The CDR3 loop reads CSILGEGEAFF. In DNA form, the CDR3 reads TGCAGCATACTGGGGGAAGGTGAAGCTTTCTTT.

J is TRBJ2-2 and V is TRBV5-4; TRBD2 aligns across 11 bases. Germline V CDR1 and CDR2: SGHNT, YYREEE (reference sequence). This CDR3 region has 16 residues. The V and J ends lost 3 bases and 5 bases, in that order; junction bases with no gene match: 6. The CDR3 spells CASSSTSGIKTGELFF. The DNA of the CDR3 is TGTGCCAGCAGCTCGACTAGCGGGATAAAAACCGGGGAGCTGTTTTTT.

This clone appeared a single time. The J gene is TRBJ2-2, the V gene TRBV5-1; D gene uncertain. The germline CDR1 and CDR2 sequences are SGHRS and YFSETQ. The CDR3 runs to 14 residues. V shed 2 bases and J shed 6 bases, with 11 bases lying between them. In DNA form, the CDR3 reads TGCGCCAGCAGCTTAGGCGATCAGGCCGGGGAGCTGTTTTTT. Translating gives CASSLGDQAGELFF. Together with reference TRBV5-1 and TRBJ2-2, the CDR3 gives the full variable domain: KAGVTQTPRYLIKTRGQQVTLSCSPISGHRSVSWYQQTPGQGLQFLFEYFSETQRNKGNFPGRFSGRQFSNSRSEMNVSTLELGDSALYLCASSLGDQAGELFFGEGSRLTVL.

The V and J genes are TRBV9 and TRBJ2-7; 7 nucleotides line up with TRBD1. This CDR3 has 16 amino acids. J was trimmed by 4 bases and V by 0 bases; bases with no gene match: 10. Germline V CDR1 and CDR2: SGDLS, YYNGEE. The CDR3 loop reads CASSVGGAGGRYEQYF. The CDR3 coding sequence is TGTGCCAGCAGCGTAGGTGGGGCAGGGGGAAGGTACGAGCAGTACTTC.